This entry is about one T cell receptor (beta chain). As yet, its antigen is unknown. The data belong to a study of T cell responses to AZD1222 COVID-19 vaccine. Produced via immunoSEQ multiplex PCR; TCRdb's table is partial and in-frame only. The data hold 150,000 or so clones, with roughly 91% observed a single time. Study results and caveats: Only a handful of AZD1222 recipients tested seropositive at baseline.

The source material was peripheral blood, sampled on day 0 of AZD1222 vaccination. This clonotype was obtained from an adult in good health.

CDR3 DNA: TGTGCCAGCAGTTTAAGGCAGGGGGTATCACCCCTCCACTTT. This sequence encodes CASSLRQGVSPLHF. V is TRBV27 and J is TRBJ1-6; 7 bases fit TRBD1. V trimming: 2 bases; J trimming: 10 bases; junction bases outside the gene matches: 5. Germline V gene data show CDR1 as MNHEY and CDR2 as SMNVEV (reference sequence). CDR3 length: 14 residues.